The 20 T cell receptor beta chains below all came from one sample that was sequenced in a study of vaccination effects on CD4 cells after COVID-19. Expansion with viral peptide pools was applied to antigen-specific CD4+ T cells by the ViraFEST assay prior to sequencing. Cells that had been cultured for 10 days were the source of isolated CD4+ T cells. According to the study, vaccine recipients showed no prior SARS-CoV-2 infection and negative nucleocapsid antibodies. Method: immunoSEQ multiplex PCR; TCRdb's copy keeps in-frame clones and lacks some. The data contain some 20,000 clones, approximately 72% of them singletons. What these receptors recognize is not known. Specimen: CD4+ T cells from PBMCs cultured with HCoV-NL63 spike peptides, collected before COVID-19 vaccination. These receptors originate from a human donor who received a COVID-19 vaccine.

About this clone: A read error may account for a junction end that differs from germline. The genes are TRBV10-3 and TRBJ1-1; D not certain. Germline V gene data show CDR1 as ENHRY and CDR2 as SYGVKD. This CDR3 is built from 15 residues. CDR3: CAVSGRAVENTEAFF. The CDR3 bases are TGTGCCGTCAGTGGGAGGGCGGTGGAGAACACTGAAGCTTTCTTT.

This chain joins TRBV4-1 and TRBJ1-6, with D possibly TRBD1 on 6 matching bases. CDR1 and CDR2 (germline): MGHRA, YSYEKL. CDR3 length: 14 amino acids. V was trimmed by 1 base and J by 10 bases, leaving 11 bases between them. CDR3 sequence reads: CASSQGRGDSPLHF. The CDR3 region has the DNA TGCGCCAGCAGCCAAGGCAGGGGCGACTCACCCCTCCACTTT.

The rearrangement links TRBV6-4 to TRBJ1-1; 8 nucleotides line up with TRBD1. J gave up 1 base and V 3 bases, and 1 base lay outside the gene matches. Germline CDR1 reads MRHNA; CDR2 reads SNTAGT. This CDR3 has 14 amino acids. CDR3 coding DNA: TGTGCCAGCAGTGAGGGACAGGAGAACACTGAAGCTTTCTTT. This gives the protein CASSEGQENTEAFF.

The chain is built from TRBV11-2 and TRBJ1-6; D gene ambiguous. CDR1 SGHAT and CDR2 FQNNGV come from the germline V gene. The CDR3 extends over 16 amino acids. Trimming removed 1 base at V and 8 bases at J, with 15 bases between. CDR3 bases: TGTGCCAGCAGCTTAGGGTACAGAGTGGGTTATTCACCCCTCCACTTT. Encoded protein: CASSLGYRVGYSPLHF.

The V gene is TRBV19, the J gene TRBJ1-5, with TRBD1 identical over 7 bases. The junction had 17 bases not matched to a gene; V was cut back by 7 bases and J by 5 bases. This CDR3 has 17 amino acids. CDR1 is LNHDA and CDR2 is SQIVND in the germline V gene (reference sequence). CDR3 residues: CASTDRARVSAHQPQHF. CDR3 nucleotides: TGTGCCAGTACTGACAGGGCTCGTGTTTCGGCTCATCAGCCCCAGCATTTT.

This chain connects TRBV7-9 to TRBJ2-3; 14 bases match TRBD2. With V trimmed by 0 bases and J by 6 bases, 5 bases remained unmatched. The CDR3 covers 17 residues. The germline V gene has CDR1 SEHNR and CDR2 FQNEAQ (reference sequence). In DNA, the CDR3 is TGTGCCAGCAGCTTAGCCCGACTAGCGGGAGGGCTCGATACGCAGTATTTT. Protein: CASSLARLAGGLDTQYF.

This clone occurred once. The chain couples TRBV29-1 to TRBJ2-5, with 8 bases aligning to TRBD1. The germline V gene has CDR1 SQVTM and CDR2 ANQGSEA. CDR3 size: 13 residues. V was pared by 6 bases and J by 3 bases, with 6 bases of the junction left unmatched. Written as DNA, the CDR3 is TGCAGCGTGGGGACAGGAGCCAAAGAGACCCAGTACTTC. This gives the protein CSVGTGAKETQYF.

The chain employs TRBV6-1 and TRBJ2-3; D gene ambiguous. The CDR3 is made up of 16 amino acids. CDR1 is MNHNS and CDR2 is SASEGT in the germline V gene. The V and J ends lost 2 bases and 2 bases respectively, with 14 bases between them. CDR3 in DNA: TGTGCCAGCAGTGAATTTGGCTCGGGCCTCACAGATACGCAGTATTTT. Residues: CASSEFGSGLTDTQYF.

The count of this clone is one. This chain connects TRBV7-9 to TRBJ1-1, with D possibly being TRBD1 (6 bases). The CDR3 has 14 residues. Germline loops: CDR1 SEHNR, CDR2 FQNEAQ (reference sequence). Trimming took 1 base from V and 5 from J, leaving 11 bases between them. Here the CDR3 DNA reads TGTGCCAGCAGCTTAGTAGGGGGATTTACTGAAGCTTTCTTT. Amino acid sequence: CASSLVGGFTEAFF.

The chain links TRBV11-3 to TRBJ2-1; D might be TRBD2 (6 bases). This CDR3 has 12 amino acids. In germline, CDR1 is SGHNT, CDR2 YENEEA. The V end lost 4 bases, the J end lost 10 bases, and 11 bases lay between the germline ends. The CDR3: CASSSRGGEQFF. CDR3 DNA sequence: TGTGCCAGCAGCTCGAGGGGAGGCGAGCAGTTCTTC. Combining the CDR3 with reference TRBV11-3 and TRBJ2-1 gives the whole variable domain EAGVVQSPRYKIIEKKQPVAFWCNPISGHNTLYWYLQNLGQGPELLIRYENEEAVDDSQLPKDRFSAERLKGVDSTLKIQPAELGDSAVYLCASSSRGGEQFFGPGTRLTVL.

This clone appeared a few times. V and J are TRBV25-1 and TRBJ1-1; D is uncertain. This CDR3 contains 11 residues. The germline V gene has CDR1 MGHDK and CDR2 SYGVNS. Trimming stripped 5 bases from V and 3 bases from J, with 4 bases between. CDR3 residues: CASSLYTEAFF. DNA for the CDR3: TGTGCCAGCAGTTTGTACACTGAAGCTTTCTTT.

CDR3 DNA sequence: TGCGCCAGCAGCCCGGCAGGGGACGGCACCTACGAGCAGTACTTC. Translating it yields CASSPAGDGTYEQYF. The rearrangement links TRBV5-1 to TRBJ2-7, with TRBD1 as a possible D gene (6 bases). Germline V gene sequence: CDR1 SGHRS, CDR2 YFSETQ. Trimming pared 4 bases from V and 2 bases from J, leaving 16 bases between. The CDR3 has 15 amino acids.

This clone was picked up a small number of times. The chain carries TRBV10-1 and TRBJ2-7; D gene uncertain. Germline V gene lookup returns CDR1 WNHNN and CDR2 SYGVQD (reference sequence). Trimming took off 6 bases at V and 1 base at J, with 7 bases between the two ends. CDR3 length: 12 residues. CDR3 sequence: CASSAGSYEQYF. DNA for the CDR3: TGCGCCAGCAGCGCTGGGTCCTACGAGCAGTACTTC.

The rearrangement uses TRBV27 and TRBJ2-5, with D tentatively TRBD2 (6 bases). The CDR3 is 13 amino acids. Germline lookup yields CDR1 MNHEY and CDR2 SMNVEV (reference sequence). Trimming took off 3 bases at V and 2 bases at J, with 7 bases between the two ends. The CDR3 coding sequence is TGTGCCAGCAGTTTGCGGGGACAAGAGACCCAGTACTTC. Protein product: CASSLRGQETQYF.

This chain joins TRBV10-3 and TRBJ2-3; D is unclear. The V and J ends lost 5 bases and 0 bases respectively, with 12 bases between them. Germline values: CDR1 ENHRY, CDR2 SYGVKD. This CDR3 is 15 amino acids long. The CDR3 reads CAISSFGASTDTQYF. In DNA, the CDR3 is TGTGCCATCAGTAGTTTTGGAGCTAGCACAGATACGCAGTATTTT.

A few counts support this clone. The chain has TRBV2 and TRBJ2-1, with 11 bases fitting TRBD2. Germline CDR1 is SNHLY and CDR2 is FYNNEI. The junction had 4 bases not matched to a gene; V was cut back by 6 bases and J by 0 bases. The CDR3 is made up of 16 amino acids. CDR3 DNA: TGTGCCAGCAGACTCGGGACTAGCGGCTCCTACAATGAGCAGTTCTTC. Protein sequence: CASRLGTSGSYNEQFF. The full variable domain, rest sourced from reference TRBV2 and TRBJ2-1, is EPEVTQTPSHQVTQMGQEVILRCVPISNHLYFYWYRQILGQKVEFLVSFYNNEISEKSEIFDDQFSVERPDGSNFTLKIRSTKLEDSAMYFCASRLGTSGSYNEQFFGPGTRLTVL.

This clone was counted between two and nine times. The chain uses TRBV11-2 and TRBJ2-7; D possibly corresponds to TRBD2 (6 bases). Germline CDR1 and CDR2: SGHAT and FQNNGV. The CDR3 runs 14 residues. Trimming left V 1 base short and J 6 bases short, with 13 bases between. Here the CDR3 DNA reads TGTGCCAGCAGCTTAGTGACGGGAGAAGGCGAGCAGTACTTC. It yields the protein CASSLVTGEGEQYF.

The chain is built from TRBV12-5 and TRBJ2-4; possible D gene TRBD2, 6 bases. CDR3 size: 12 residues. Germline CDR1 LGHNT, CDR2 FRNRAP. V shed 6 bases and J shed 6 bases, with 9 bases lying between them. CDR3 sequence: CASGMGGNIQYF. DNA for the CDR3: TGTGCTAGTGGGATGGGGGGAAACATTCAGTACTTC. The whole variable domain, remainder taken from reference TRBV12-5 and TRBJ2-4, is DARVTQTPRHKVTEMGQEVTMRCQPILGHNTVFWYRQTMMQGLELLAYFRNRAPLDDSGMPKDRFSAEMPDATLATLKIQPSEPRDSAVYFCASGMGGNIQYFGAGTRLSVL.

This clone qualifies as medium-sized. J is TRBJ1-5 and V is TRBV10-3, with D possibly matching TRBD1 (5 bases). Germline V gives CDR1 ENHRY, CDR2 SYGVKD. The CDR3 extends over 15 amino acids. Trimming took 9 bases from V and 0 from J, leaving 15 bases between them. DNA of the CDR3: TGTGCCATAAGGGCAGGGTATGCTAGCAATCAGCCCCAGCATTTT. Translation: CAIRAGYASNQPQHF.

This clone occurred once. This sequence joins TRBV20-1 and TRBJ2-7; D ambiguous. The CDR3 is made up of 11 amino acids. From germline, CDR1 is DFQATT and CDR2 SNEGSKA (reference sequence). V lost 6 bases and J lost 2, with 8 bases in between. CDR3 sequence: CSATPTYEQYF. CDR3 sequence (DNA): TGCAGTGCCACACCAACCTACGAGCAGTACTTC.